This TCR beta chain appears in the sequencing data of a study of shared clonotypes between healthy human individuals. It was across several immunoSEQ plates that each subset's genomic DNA was evenly split. Profiling relied on immunoSEQ multiplex PCR, and the TCRdb table lists in-frame clones only, not all of them. The sample includes 2 million to 3 million clones, around nine tenths seen only once; the top ten take around 0.14%. V dropped 5 bases and J dropped 1; count of bases not matched to a gene: 8. The CDR3 totals 16 residues. Germline V CDR1 and CDR2: SEHNR, FQNEAQ (reference sequence). The sequenced sample was naive CD4+ T cells sorted from blood. Subset reported: CD45RA+ positively selected. The clonotype comes from a man between 18 and 29 years old in good health. The chain links TRBV7-9 to TRBJ2-5; 9 bases fit TRBD1. CDR3 protein: CASSPRGTGTQETQYF. As DNA, the CDR3 is TGTGCCAGCAGCCCTAGGGGGACAGGGACCCAAGAGACCCAGTACTTC.